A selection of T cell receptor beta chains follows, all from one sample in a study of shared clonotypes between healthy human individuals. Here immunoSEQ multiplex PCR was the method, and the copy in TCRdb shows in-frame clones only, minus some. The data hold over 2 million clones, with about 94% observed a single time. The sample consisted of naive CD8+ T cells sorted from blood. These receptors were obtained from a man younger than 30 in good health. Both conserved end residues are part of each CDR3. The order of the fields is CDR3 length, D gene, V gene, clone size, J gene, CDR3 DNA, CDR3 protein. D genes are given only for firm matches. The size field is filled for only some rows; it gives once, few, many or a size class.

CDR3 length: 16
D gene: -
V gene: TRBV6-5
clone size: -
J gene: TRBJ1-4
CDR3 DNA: TGTGCCAGCAGTTACTCTGCGGGACAAGCTAATGAAAAACTGTTTTTT
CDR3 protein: CASSYSAGQANEKLFF

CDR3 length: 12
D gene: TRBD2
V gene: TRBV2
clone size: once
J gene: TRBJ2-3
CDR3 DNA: TGTGCCAGCACCAGCGGGGAAGATACGCAGTATTTT
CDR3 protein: CASTSGEDTQYF

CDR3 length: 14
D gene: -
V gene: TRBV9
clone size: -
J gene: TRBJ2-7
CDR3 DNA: TGTGCCAGCAGCCAGACGTGGAACGGGGTCGAGCAGTACTTC
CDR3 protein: CASSQTWNGVEQYF

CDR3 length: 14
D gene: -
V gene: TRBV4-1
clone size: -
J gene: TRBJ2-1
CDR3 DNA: TGCGCCAGCAGCCAATTAGAGGGGTACAATGAGCAGTTCTTC
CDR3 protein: CASSQLEGYNEQFF

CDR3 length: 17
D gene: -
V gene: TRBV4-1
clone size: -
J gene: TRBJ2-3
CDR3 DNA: TGCGCCAGCAGCCAAGATGCGGGGCAGGGACCCACAGATACGCAGTATTTT
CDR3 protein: CASSQDAGQGPTDTQYF

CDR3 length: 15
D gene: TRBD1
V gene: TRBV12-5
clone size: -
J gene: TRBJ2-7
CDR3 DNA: TGTGCTAGTGGTTTGGTAGGGGGCCTTACCTACGAGCAGTACTTC
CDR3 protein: CASGLVGGLTYEQYF

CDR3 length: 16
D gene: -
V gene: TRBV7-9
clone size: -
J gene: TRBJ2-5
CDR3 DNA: TGTGCCAGCAGCTTAGGTTGGGGAGGGGGCGAGGAGACCCAGTACTTC
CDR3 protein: CASSLGWGGGEETQYF

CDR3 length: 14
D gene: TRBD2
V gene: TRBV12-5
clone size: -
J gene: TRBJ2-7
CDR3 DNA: TGTGCTAGTGGCCCGGGACTAGTTGAGTACGAGCAGTACTTC
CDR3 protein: CASGPGLVEYEQYF

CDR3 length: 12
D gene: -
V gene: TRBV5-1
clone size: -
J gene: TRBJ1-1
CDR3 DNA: TGCGCCAGCAGTATGGAGTCCACTGAAGCTTTCTTT
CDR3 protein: CASSMESTEAFF

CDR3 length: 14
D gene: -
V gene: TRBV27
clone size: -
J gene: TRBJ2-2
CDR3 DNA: TGTGCCAGCACCGCTCTTTCACACACCGGGGAGCTGTTTTTT
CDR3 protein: CASTALSHTGELFF

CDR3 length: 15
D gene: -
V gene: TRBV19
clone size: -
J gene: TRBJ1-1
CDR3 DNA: TGTGCCAGTAGTATAGGTGGGGTCTTACGTCCAGAAGCTTTCTTT
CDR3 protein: CASSIGGVLRPEAFF

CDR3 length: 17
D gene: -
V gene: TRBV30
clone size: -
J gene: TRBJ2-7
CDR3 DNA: TGTGCCTGGAGGGCCGGGGCTCCACCCGTAGCCCCCTACGAGCAGTACTTC
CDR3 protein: CAWRAGAPPVAPYEQYF

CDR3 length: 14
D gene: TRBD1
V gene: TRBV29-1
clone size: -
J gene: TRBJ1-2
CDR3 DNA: TGCAGCGACGGGACAGATTGGGGTTCCTATGGCTACACCTTC
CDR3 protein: CSDGTDWGSYGYTF

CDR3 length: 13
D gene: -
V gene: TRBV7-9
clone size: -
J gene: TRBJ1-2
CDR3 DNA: TGTGCCAGCAGCTTACCAGTTAACTATGGCTACACCTTC
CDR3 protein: CASSLPVNYGYTF

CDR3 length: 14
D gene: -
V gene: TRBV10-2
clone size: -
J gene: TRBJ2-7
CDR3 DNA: TGCGCCAGCAGTGAGGCGGGAATAAGCTACGAGCAGTACTTC
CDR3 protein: CASSEAGISYEQYF

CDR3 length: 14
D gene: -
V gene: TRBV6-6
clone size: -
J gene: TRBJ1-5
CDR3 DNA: TGTGCCAGCAGTCTCTCTGGGGGGACTCAGCCCCAGCATTTT
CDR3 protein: CASSLSGGTQPQHF

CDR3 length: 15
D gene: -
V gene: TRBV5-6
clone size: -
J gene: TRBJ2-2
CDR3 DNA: TGTGCCAGCAGCTTGGCCGGGGTTGGCACCGGGGAGCTGTTTTTT
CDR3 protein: CASSLAGVGTGELFF

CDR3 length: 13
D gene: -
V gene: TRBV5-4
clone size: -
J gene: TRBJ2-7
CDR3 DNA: TGTGCCAGCAGCACCCGGGACGTCTACGAGCAGTACTTC
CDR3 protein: CASSTRDVYEQYF

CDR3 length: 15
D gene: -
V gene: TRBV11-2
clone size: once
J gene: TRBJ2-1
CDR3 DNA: TGTGCCAGCAGCTTAGATCCGGGGGCGAACAATGAGCAGTTCTTC
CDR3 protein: CASSLDPGANNEQFF

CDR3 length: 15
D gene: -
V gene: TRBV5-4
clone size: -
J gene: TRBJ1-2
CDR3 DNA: TGTGCCAGCAGCGGCCAGGGGTCAGGTGGCTATGGCTACACCTTC
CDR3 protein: CASSGQGSGGYGYTF

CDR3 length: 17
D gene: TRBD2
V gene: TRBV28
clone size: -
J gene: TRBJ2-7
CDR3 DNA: TGTGCCAGCAGTCTTTACCCCGGGACTAGCGGGTCTTACGAGCAGTACTTC
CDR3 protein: CASSLYPGTSGSYEQYF

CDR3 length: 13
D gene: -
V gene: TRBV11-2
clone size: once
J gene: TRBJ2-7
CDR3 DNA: TGTGCCAGCAGCCAAGGACTGGAATACGAGCAGTACTTC
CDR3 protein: CASSQGLEYEQYF

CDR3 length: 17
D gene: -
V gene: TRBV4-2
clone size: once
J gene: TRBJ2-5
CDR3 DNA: TGTGCCAGCAGCCAAGACAGTGGGGACCATGAGGACGAGACCCAGTACTTC
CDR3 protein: CASSQDSGDHEDETQYF

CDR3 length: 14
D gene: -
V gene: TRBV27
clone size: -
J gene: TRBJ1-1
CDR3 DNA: TGTGCCAGCAGTTTATCCGGCAGGGGAGCTGAAGCTTTCTTT
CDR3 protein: CASSLSGRGAEAFF

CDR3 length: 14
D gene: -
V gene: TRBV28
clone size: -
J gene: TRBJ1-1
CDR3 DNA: TGTGCCAGCAGTTTATACGTGGGGGACACTGAAGCTTTCTTT
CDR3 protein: CASSLYVGDTEAFF

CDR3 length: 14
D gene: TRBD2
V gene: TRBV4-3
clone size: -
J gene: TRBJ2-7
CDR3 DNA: TGCGCCAGCAGCCCGACAACTAGCGGGTACGAGCAGTACTTC
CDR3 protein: CASSPTTSGYEQYF

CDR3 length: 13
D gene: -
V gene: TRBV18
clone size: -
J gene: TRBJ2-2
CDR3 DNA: TGTGCCAGCTCACCAGGAGGGACCGGGGAGCTGTTTTTT
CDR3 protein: CASSPGGTGELFF

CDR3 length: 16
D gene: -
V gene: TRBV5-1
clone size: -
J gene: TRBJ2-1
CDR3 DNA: TGCGCCAGCAGCCCCGGTACAGGGCCCTCCTACAATGAGCAGTTCTTC
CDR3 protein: CASSPGTGPSYNEQFF

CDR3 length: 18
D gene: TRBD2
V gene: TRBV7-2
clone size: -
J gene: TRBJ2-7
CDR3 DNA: TGTGCCAGCAGCTTAGCCAACCGGACTAGCGGGAGGTCCTACGAGCAGTACTTC
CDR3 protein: CASSLANRTSGRSYEQYF

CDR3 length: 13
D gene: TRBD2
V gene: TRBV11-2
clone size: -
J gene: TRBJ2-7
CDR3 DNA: TGTGCCAGCGCTAGCGGGAGCTCCTACGAGCAGTACTTC
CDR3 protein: CASASGSSYEQYF

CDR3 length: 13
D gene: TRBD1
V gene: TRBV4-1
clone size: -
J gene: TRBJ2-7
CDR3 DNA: TGCGCCAGCAGCCCGGGACAGCGCTACGAGCAGTACTTC
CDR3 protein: CASSPGQRYEQYF

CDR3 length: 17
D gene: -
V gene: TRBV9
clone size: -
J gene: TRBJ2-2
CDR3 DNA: TGTGCCAGCAGCCTCAATCGACAGGAGAGTTCCTCCGGGGAGCTGTTTTTT
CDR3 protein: CASSLNRQESSSGELFF

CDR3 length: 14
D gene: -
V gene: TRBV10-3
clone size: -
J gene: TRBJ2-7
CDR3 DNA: TGTGCCATCAGTAACGACACTGGAATCTACGAGCAGTACTTC
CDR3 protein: CAISNDTGIYEQYF

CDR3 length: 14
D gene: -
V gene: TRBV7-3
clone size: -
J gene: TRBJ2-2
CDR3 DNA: TGTGCCAGCAGCTTAGTGGTAGCTACCGGGGAGCTGTTTTTT
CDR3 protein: CASSLVVATGELFF

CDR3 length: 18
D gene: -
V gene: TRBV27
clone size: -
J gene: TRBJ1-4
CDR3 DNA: TGTGCCAGCAGTCCCCTAATCGTTCGCGGCCATGGGGAAGAAAAACTGTTTTTT
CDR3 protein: CASSPLIVRGHGEEKLFF

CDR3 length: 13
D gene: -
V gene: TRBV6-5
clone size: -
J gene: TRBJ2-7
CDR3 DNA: TGTGCCAGCAGTTACTCCGACAGCTACGAGCAGTACTTC
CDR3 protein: CASSYSDSYEQYF

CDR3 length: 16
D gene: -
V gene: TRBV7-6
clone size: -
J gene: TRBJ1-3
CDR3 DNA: TGTGCCAGCAGCCCATTCTTAGGGGACTCTGGAAACACCATATATTTT
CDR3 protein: CASSPFLGDSGNTIYF

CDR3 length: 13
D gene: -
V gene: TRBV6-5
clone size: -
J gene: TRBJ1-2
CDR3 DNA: TGTGCCAGCAGTTACTCGAACGGCTATGGCTACACCTTC
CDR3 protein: CASSYSNGYGYTF

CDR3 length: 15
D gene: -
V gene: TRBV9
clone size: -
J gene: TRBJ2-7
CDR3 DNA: TGTGCCAGCAGCGTGGCCGGGACCGGGCTAAACGAGCAGTACTTC
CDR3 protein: CASSVAGTGLNEQYF

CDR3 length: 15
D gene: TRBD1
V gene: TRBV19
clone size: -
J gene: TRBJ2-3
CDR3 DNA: TGTGCCAGTATGTACCGGGACAGGAGCACAGATACGCAGTATTTT
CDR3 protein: CASMYRDRSTDTQYF

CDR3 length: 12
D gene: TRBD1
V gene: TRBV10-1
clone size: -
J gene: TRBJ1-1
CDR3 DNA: TGCGCCAGCAGCGGGACAGGGGCTGAAGCTTTCTTT
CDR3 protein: CASSGTGAEAFF

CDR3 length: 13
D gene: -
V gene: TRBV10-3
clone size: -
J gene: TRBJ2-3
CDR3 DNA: TGTGCCATCAGTGACCAAATAACAGATACGCAGTATTTT
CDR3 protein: CAISDQITDTQYF

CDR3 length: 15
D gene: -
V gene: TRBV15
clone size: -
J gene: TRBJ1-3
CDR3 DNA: TGTGCCACCAGCGGAGGTCTCCTCTCTGGAAACACCATATATTTT
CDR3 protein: CATSGGLLSGNTIYF

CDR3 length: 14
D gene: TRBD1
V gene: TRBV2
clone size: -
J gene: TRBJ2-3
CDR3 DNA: TGTGCCAGCAGTTTGGGACAGGGGGCTGGTATGCAGTATTTT
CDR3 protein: CASSLGQGAGMQYF

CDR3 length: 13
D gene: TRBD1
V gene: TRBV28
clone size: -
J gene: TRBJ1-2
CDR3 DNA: TGTGCCAGCAGCCTTACAGGGGGTTCAGGCTACACCTTC
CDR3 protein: CASSLTGGSGYTF

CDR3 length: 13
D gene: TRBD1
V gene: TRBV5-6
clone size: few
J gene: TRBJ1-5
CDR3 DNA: TGTGCCAGCAGCCCAGGGGGTGTTCAGCCCCAGCATTTT
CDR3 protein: CASSPGGVQPQHF

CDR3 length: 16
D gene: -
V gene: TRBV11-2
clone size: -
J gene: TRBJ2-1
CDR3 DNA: TGTGCCAGCAGCTTATGGTCGGGAGAGGGGTTCAATGAGCAGTTCTTC
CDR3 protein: CASSLWSGEGFNEQFF

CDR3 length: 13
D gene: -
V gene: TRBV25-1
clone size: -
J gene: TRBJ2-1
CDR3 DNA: TGTGCCAGCAGTGAATGGAGGGAGTATGAGCAGTTCTTC
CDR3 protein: CASSEWREYEQFF

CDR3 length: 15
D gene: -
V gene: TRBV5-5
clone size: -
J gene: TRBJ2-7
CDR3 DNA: TGTGCCAGCAGCTTGGGGGATGGTAGCACCTACGAGCAGTACTTC
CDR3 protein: CASSLGDGSTYEQYF

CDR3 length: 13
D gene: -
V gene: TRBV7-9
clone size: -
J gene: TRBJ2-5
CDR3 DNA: TGTGCCAGCAGCCCCGACGGGTCGGAGACCCAGTACTTC
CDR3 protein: CASSPDGSETQYF

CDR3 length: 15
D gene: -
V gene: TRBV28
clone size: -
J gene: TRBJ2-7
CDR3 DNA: TGTGCCAGCAGTTTATACAGGGAAAGCGACTACGAGCAGTACTTC
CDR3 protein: CASSLYRESDYEQYF